These 15 T cell receptor beta chains share one sample of origin, sequenced in a study of shared clonotypes between healthy human individuals. Assay: immunoSEQ multiplex PCR; the TCRdb copy retains only in-frame clones and omits some. Of roughly 480,000 clones in the sample, 70% to 85% were seen once. The sequencing input was PBMCs. These receptors originate from a middle-aged woman in good health. Some clones in this sample may be carry-over from other donors' samples.

V and J are TRBV5-4 and TRBJ1-1; D perhaps matches TRBD1 (6 bases). Per the germline V gene, CDR1 is SGHNT and CDR2 is YYREEE (reference sequence). This CDR3 region has 15 residues. Trimming stripped 0 bases from V and 3 bases from J, with 12 bases between. The CDR3, as DNA: TGTGCCAGCAGCTTGGCCAAGGGGGGGCACACTGAAGCTTTCTTT. Translation gives CASSLAKGGHTEAFF. The full variable domain, with the rest looked up from reference TRBV5-4 and TRBJ1-1, is ETGVTQSPTHLIKTRGQQVTLRCSSQSGHNTVSWYQQALGQGPQFIFQYYREEENGRGNFPPRFSGLQFPNYSSELNVNALELDDSALYLCASSLAKGGHTEAFFGQGTRLTVV.

In the case of this clone: Relative to the germline gene, one junction end is altered; a read error may explain this. CDR3 region: CASNSPALKTEAFF. The CDR3 nucleotides read TGTGCCAGCAATTCCCCGGCATTGAAGACTGAAGCTTTCTTT. The rearrangement joins TRBV28 to TRBJ1-1; D uncertain. CDR3 length: 14 amino acids. CDR1 is MDHEN, CDR2 SYDVKM, per germline.

The J gene is TRBJ2-7, the V gene TRBV27; D unresolved. V shed 7 bases and J shed 0 bases, with 16 bases lying between them. The CDR3 has 15 residues. Germline V gene lookup returns CDR1 MNHEY and CDR2 SMNVEV (reference sequence). Written as DNA, the CDR3 is TGTGCCAGCAAACTAAAGCCTCTTTACTCCTACGAGCAGTACTTC. Its protein is CASKLKPLYSYEQYF.

Here the CDR3 DNA reads TGTGCCATCAGTAAAGACCTGTACTCTGGAAACACCATATATTTT. The encoded protein is CAISKDLYSGNTIYF. The chain is built from TRBV10-3 and TRBJ1-3; no firm D call. V shed 5 bases and J shed 0 bases, with 11 bases lying between them. This CDR3 contains 15 residues. CDR1 and CDR2 (germline): ENHRY, SYGVKD.

The count of this clone is one. CDR3 sequence reads: CASSLNIGQAADTQYF. CDR3 DNA: TGTGCCAGCAGTCTAAACATTGGACAGGCAGCGGATACGCAGTATTTT. The V and J genes are TRBV28 and TRBJ2-3, with 7 bases fitting TRBD1. Unmatched junction bases numbered 14, after V lost 5 bases and J lost 6 bases. The CDR3 is 16 residues long. Per the germline V gene, CDR1 is MDHEN and CDR2 is SYDVKM.

The rearrangement joins TRBV30 to TRBJ2-7; D unresolved. Trimming removed 4 bases at V and 7 bases at J, with 14 bases between. Germline V gives CDR1 GTSNPN, CDR2 SVGIG (reference sequence). This CDR3 is 12 amino acids long. The CDR3: CAWTPTRLEQYF. The CDR3 region has the DNA TGTGCCTGGACCCCTACAAGGCTAGAGCAGTACTTC.

The chain recombines TRBV18 with TRBJ1-4; D uncertain. The CDR3 runs to 19 residues. Germline CDR1 reads KGHSH; CDR2 reads LQKENI. V was clipped by 4 bases and J by 0 bases, with 21 bases between them. Here the CDR3 DNA reads TGTGCCAGCTCACAGAGGACCTCGGGAGCTTTTGCAACTAATGAAAAACTGTTTTTT. It yields the protein CASSQRTSGAFATNEKLFF.

This clone was picked up one time. The J gene is TRBJ1-3, the V gene TRBV7-2; D possibly corresponds to TRBD1 (5 bases). In germline, CDR1 is SGHTA, CDR2 FQGNSA. The V end was cut by 5 bases, the J end by 4 bases, with 15 bases between. The CDR3 has 15 amino acids. CDR3 DNA: TGTGCCAGCAGCCGTTCATCAGGGCAAGGAAACACCATATATTTT. Amino acids: CASSRSSGQGNTIYF.

J is TRBJ1-2 and V is TRBV11-2; the D gene is possibly TRBD1 (5 bases). The CDR3 consists of 14 residues. V gave up 4 bases and J gave up 3 bases, with 12 bases separating them. The germline CDR1 and CDR2 sequences are SGHAT and FQNNGV. CDR3 residues: CASSSLRGDYGYTF. CDR3 DNA: TGTGCCAGCAGCTCCCTCCGAGGGGACTATGGCTACACCTTC.

The chain combines TRBV9 with TRBJ2-5; no firm D call. Germline loops: CDR1 SGDLS, CDR2 YYNGEE. V was cut by 0 bases and J by 1 base, with 10 bases left in between. The CDR3 loop spans 15 amino acids. CDR3 protein: CASSVGSRAQETQYF. The CDR3 nucleotides are TGTGCCAGCAGCGTAGGAAGCCGGGCCCAAGAGACCCAGTACTTC.

This clone was seen more than once but under ten times. V is TRBV7-6 and J is TRBJ1-4, with TRBD1 as a possible D gene (6 bases). The length of the CDR3 is 16 residues. V was trimmed by 5 bases and J by 7 bases, leaving 20 bases between them. CDR1 and CDR2 (germline): SGHVS, FNYEAQ. The chain's CDR3 is CASSKEVGARGEKLFF. Here the CDR3 DNA reads TGTGCCAGCAGCAAAGAGGTGGGGGCGCGAGGTGAAAAACTGTTTTTT.

The CDR3 is CASSLARDTPQETQYF. In DNA form, the CDR3 reads TGCGCCAGCAGCTTGGCCAGGGACACACCACAAGAGACCCAGTACTTC. V usage is TRBV5-1 and J usage is TRBJ2-5, with D perhaps TRBD1 (6 bases). The CDR3 runs 16 residues. Germline CDR1 reads SGHRS; CDR2 reads YFSETQ. V gave up 0 bases and J gave up 2 bases, with 14 bases separating them. Full variable domain (rest looked up from reference TRBV5-1 and TRBJ2-5): KAGVTQTPRYLIKTRGQQVTLSCSPISGHRSVSWYQQTPGQGLQFLFEYFSETQRNKGNFPGRFSGRQFSNSRSEMNVSTLELGDSALYLCASSLARDTPQETQYFGPGTRLLVL.

V is TRBV7-2 and J is TRBJ1-1; D is perhaps TRBD1 (5 bases). The CDR3 has 15 residues. Germline V gives CDR1 SGHTA, CDR2 FQGNSA. The V end lost 1 base, the J end lost 0 bases, and 9 bases lay between the germline ends. For the CDR3, the DNA is TGTGCCAGCAGCTTAGGGGGGTCCATGAACACTGAAGCTTTCTTT. It translates to CASSLGGSMNTEAFF. Combining the CDR3 with reference TRBV7-2 and TRBJ1-1 gives the whole variable domain GAGVSQSPSNKVTEKGKDVELRCDPISGHTALYWYRQSLGQGLEFLIYFQGNSAPDKSGLPSDRFSAERTGGSVSTLTIQRTQQEDSAVYLCASSLGGSMNTEAFFGQGTRLTVV.

This clone was recorded at least ten times. The chain couples TRBV11-2 to TRBJ2-5, with D possibly matching TRBD2 (5 bases). Germline values: CDR1 SGHAT, CDR2 FQNNGV. The V end was cut by 2 bases, the J end by 5 bases, with 15 bases between. The CDR3 runs to 15 residues. CDR3 DNA sequence: TGTGCCAGCAGCTTAAGTTCACTAGATGGTGAGACCCAGTACTTC. Encoded protein: CASSLSSLDGETQYF. The full variable domain, with the rest looked up from reference TRBV11-2 and TRBJ2-5, is EAGVAQSPRYKIIEKRQSVAFWCNPISGHATLYWYQQILGQGPKLLIQFQNNGVVDDSQLPKDRFSAERLKGVDSTLKIQPAKLEDSAVYLCASSLSSLDGETQYFGPGTRLLVL.

The rearrangement uses TRBV2 and TRBJ2-3; D is ambiguous. The CDR3 covers 15 residues. The germline gives CDR1 SNHLY, CDR2 FYNNEI. The V and J ends lost 3 bases and 0 bases respectively, with 10 bases between them. The CDR3 region is CASSDRLTSTDTQYF. The CDR3 DNA is TGTGCCAGCAGTGATCGTTTGACTAGCACAGATACGCAGTATTTT.